The 22 T cell receptor beta chains below come from one sample, sequenced in a study of blood T cell repertoires in COVID-19. Profiling relied on immunoSEQ multiplex PCR, and the TCRdb table lists in-frame clones only, not all of them. The sample consists of approximately 110,000 clones, roughly four fifths of them appearing once. Material: peripheral blood. The receptors derive from a man aged 80 or over with COVID-19, enrolled during active disease.

The CDR3 is CSAGQGLDGYTF. The CDR3, as DNA: TGCAGCGCGGGACAGGGATTAGATGGCTACACCTTC. The chain couples TRBV29-1 to TRBJ1-2; TRBD1 aligns across 9 bases. Per the germline V gene, CDR1 is SQVTM and CDR2 is ANQGSEA. J gave up 6 bases and V 7 bases, and 6 bases lay outside the gene matches. The length of the CDR3 is 12 residues.

The V gene is TRBV28, the J gene TRBJ2-1; 8 nucleotides agree with TRBD2. CDR1 is MDHEN, CDR2 SYDVKM, per germline. This CDR3 has 17 residues. Unmatched junction bases numbered 10, after V lost 3 bases and J lost 3 bases. The CDR3 reads CASSFPIRTSSYNEQFF. Here the CDR3 DNA reads TGTGCCAGCAGTTTCCCGATCCGGACTAGCAGCTACAATGAGCAGTTCTTC.

V gene TRBV7-3 combines with J gene TRBJ2-2; 7 nucleotides agree with TRBD1. The CDR3 is made up of 15 amino acids. Germline V gene data show CDR1 as SGHTA and CDR2 as FQGTGA. Trimming took 5 bases from V and 0 from J; bases not matched to a gene: 3. The CDR3 DNA reads as TGTGCCAGCAGCATGGGGACAGCGAACACCGGGGAGCTGTTTTTT. As protein: CASSMGTANTGELFF.

This rearrangement joins TRBV30 to TRBJ2-5; D may be TRBD2 (5 bases). The CDR3 has 13 amino acids. V lost 1 base to trimming and J lost 5 bases, with 11 bases between them. Germline V gene data show CDR1 as GTSNPN and CDR2 as SVGIG (reference sequence). CDR3 nucleotide sequence: TGTGCCTGGAGTGGAGGGAGCGTCGAGACCCAGTACTTC. Protein sequence: CAWSGGSVETQYF.

The sample holds one count of this clone. This rearrangement joins TRBV7-8 to TRBJ1-1; a possible D gene is TRBD1 (6 bases). This CDR3 contains 17 residues. The V and J ends lost 1 base and 0 bases respectively, with 15 bases between them. Germline V lookup: CDR1 SGHVS, CDR2 FQNEAQ. The CDR3 here is CASSLVRGGEMNTEAFF. CDR3 coding DNA: TGTGCCAGCAGCTTAGTACGAGGGGGAGAGATGAACACTGAAGCTTTCTTT.

For the CDR3, the DNA is TGCAGCGTTGAAGGGGACAGCCGCTCCTACAATGAGCAGTTCTTC. Its protein is CSVEGDSRSYNEQFF. The V gene is TRBV29-1, the J gene TRBJ2-1; 7 bases fit TRBD1. Germline lookup yields CDR1 SQVTM and CDR2 ANQGSEA. The CDR3 loop spans 15 amino acids. J lost 0 bases, V lost 1 base, and 3 bases had no gene match.

This chain joins TRBV19 and TRBJ2-7; 8 positions agree with TRBD2. With 5 bases clipped from V and 2 bases from J, the junction kept 8 bases outside the gene matches. In germline, CDR1 is LNHDA, CDR2 SQIVND (reference sequence). CDR3 length: 15 residues. In DNA, the CDR3 is TGTGCCAGTAGTGGGGGAGCGGGAGCCCCCTACGAGCAGTACTTC. It codes for CASSGGAGAPYEQYF.

The V call is TRBV7-9, the J call TRBJ2-2; the match to TRBD2 covers 9 bases. V lost 0 bases and J lost 6; bases outside the gene matches: 2. Germline V CDR1 and CDR2: SEHNR, FQNEAQ (reference sequence). This CDR3 has 15 residues. CDR3 protein: CASSLALAGAGELFF. Here the CDR3 DNA reads TGTGCCAGCAGCTTAGCGTTAGCGGGAGCCGGGGAGCTGTTTTTT.

This clone was seen once. The chain uses TRBV9 and TRBJ2-7; TRBD2 matches 10 bases. V was clipped by 0 bases and J by 5 bases; unmatched bases: 8. This CDR3 is 16 amino acids long. CDR1 and CDR2 from the germline V gene are SGDLS and YYNGEE. CDR3 sequence (DNA): TGTGCCAGCAGCGTAGGAAGCGGGAGGGCTCTAGACGAGCAGTACTTC. This sequence encodes CASSVGSGRALDEQYF.

V is TRBV27 and J is TRBJ1-2, with a tentative D call TRBD1 (6 bases). Germline CDR1 is MNHEY and CDR2 is SMNVEV (reference sequence). Trimming cost V 5 bases and J 4 bases, with 14 bases left between them. This CDR3 has 14 amino acids. CDR3 in amino acids: CASSLGGRGYGYTF. The CDR3 region has the DNA TGTGCCAGCAGTCTCGGGGGGCGCGGCTATGGCTACACCTTC.

In its sample, this clone was seen many times. The chain recombines TRBV7-9 with TRBJ2-7; weak D call: TRBD1 (6 bases). V lost 5 bases to trimming and J lost 1 base, with 9 bases between them. The CDR3 runs 13 residues. CDR1 is SEHNR, CDR2 FQNEAQ, per germline (reference sequence). The CDR3 sequence: CASSQGWSYEQYF. The CDR3 DNA is TGTGCCAGCAGCCAGGGGTGGTCCTACGAGCAGTACTTC. The full variable domain, in which reference TRBV7-9 and TRBJ2-7 provide the parts outside the CDR3, is DTGVSQNPRHKITKRGQNVTFRCDPISEHNRLYWYRQTLGQGPEFLTYFQNEAQLEKSRLLSDRFSAERPKGSFSTLEIQRTEQGDSAMYLCASSQGWSYEQYFGPGTRLTVT.

V and J are TRBV28 and TRBJ1-5, with 8 bases matching TRBD1. Trimming at V came to 5 bases and at J to 4 bases, leaving 4 bases not matched to a gene. Germline loops: CDR1 MDHEN, CDR2 SYDVKM. This CDR3 region has 14 residues. The CDR3 here is CASSPWTGNQPQHF. The CDR3 DNA sequence: TGTGCCAGCAGTCCGTGGACAGGGAATCAGCCCCAGCATTTT.

This clone appeared once. The chain recombines TRBV3-1 (or the pseudogene TRBV3-2) with TRBJ2-5; 9 nucleotides match TRBD1. Germline CDR1 LGHDT, CDR2 YNNKEL (reference sequence). There are 17 residues in the CDR3. V lost 0 bases, J lost 4 bases, and 9 bases stayed unmatched. CDR3 loop: CASSQDRGQGGGETQYF. In DNA, the CDR3 is TGTGCCAGCAGCCAAGATCGGGGACAGGGCGGGGGAGAGACCCAGTACTTC.

The chain joins TRBV6-5 to TRBJ2-7; 7 nucleotides align to TRBD1. The CDR3 length is 13 residues. Trimming took 7 bases from V and 4 from J; bases not matched to a gene: 7. Germline loops: CDR1 MNHEY, CDR2 SVGAGI. CDR3 coding DNA: TGTGCCAGCACAGGGGACAGACTTTACGAGCAGTACTTC. Translation gives CASTGDRLYEQYF.

This chain uses TRBV29-1 with TRBJ1-2, with 9 bases identical to TRBD1. The CDR3 consists of 10 residues. The germline CDR1 and CDR2 sequences are SQVTM and ANQGSEA. Trimming took 6 bases from V and 14 from J; bases not matched to a gene: 7. CDR3 protein: CSVVDRGATF. CDR3 sequence (DNA): TGCAGCGTCGTTGACAGGGGGGCGACCTTC.

The rearrangement links TRBV19 to TRBJ1-5; D is unresolved. The CDR3 length is 18 residues. Trimming removed 5 bases at V and 0 bases at J, with 20 bases between. CDR1 is LNHDA, CDR2 SQIVND, per germline (reference sequence). The CDR3 loop reads CASSPYVPLSTSNQPQHF. The CDR3 region has the DNA TGTGCCAGTAGTCCCTATGTCCCCTTATCTACTAGCAATCAGCCCCAGCATTTT.

The chain carries TRBV18 and TRBJ1-5; D is unresolved. Germline assignment: CDR1 KGHSH and CDR2 LQKENI. This CDR3 is built from 16 residues. The V end lost 1 base, the J end lost 5 bases, and 15 bases lay between the germline ends. CDR3: CASSPLVGGGDQPQHF. As DNA, the CDR3 is TGTGCCAGCTCACCACTGGTGGGTGGCGGTGATCAGCCCCAGCATTTT.

The V gene is TRBV27, the J gene TRBJ2-7; 8 bases match TRBD1. The CDR3 covers 17 residues. V was clipped by 5 bases and J by 0 bases; unmatched bases: 12. The V gene's germline CDR1 is MNHEY and CDR2 SMNVEV (reference sequence). The CDR3 region has the DNA TGTGCCAGCAGTATTTATCCGGGACAGGAATTCTCCTACGAGCAGTACTTC. Amino acid sequence: CASSIYPGQEFSYEQYF.

The chain carries TRBV7-9 and TRBJ2-7; 10 bases fit TRBD2. The CDR3 covers 15 residues. V lost 5 bases to trimming and J lost 7 bases; unmatched junction nucleotides: 11. CDR1 and CDR2 (germline): SEHNR, FQNEAQ (reference sequence). CDR3 coding DNA: TGTGCCAGCAGCCCAGTAGCGGGAGGTATTGAAGAGCAGTACTTC. This sequence encodes CASSPVAGGIEEQYF.

The chain uses TRBV25-1 and TRBJ2-7; 7 nucleotides match TRBD1. V shed 1 base and J 0 bases; nucleotides not matched to a gene: 3. CDR1 is MGHDK and CDR2 is SYGVNS in the germline V gene. This CDR3 contains 15 residues. CDR3 coding DNA: TGTGCCAGCAGTGAATCAGGGACAGCCTCCTACGAGCAGTACTTC. Translated: CASSESGTASYEQYF.

V usage is TRBV29-1 and J usage is TRBJ1-2; D ambiguous. Trimming removed 4 bases from V and 3 bases from J, with 6 bases in between. The CDR3 loop spans 11 amino acids. Germline assignment: CDR1 SQVTM and CDR2 ANQGSEA. This CDR3 is CSVGADYGYTF. CDR3 bases: TGCAGCGTTGGAGCGGACTATGGCTACACCTTC.

This clone turned up a few times. The chain links TRBV7-9 to TRBJ2-5; D is unresolved. The V gene's germline CDR1 is SEHNR and CDR2 FQNEAQ (reference sequence). The V end lost 11 bases, the J end lost 4 bases, and 17 bases lay between the germline ends. The CDR3 contains 13 residues. The CDR3 sequence: CAYPGLHSETQYF. The CDR3 DNA reads TGTGCCTATCCTGGGCTCCATTCAGAGACCCAGTACTTC.